This TCR beta chain derives from a study of blood T cell repertoires in COVID-19. As for the study in general: From T cells, B-cell-depleted T cells, or PBMCs came the material, which was cDNA or gDNA.

The authors' processing: Researchers report that nucleated cell counts were estimated from reference gene primer amplification. Produced via immunoSEQ multiplex PCR; TCRdb's table is partial and in-frame only. Clonal size and the V and J genes are those of that table, whereas D and trimming came from the DNA. Of 200,000 to 300,000 clones detected, 80% to 90% appear once; the ten largest clones hold under 2.5%. Sequenced input: peripheral blood. The receptor comes from a man aged 25-45 years with active or convalescent COVID-19.

CDR3 sequence: CASSIQGSYTEAFF. In nucleotides, the CDR3 is TGTGCCAGCAGCATACAGGGGAGTTACACTGAAGCTTTCTTT. This chain uses TRBV7-9 with TRBJ1-1; 7 nucleotides align to TRBD1. This CDR3 region has 14 residues. CDR1 and CDR2 from the germline V gene are SEHNR and FQNEAQ (reference sequence). V dropped 5 bases and J dropped 3; count of bases not matched to a gene: 6.